Listed below are T cell receptor beta chains from one sample, sequenced in a study of CD8 T cells in Susac syndrome. Using its own MiXCR run on the immunoSEQ multiplex PCR reads, TCRdb lists one record per CDR3 protein. The sample records approximately 150,000 distinct CDR3 sequences, under 95% being singletons. The sequenced sample consisted of CD4+ T cells from PBMCs. The receptors come from a human donor in good health. Each CDR3 is given with its conserved first and last residue. The D gene is left open where the match is weak. Rows give clone size only sometimes, using once, few, many, or a class for an expanded clone.

j_call v_call clone_size d_call cdr3_nt cdr3_aa
TRBJ1-1 TRBV12-3/TRBV12-4 - - TGTGCCAGCAGTCCTCGTACTGAAGCTTTCTTT CASSPRTEAFF
TRBJ1-1 TRBV3-1 - - TGTGCCAGCAGCCAGATAGTAAACACTGAAGCTTTCTTT CASSQIVNTEAFF
TRBJ1-2 TRBV29-1 - - TGCAGCGTCACTAAAGAGGGAAATTGGTATGGCTACACCTTC CSVTKEGNWYGYTF
TRBJ1-1 TRBV6-2/TRBV6-3 - TRBD1 TGTGCCAGCGCGGGACAGGGCTCTGAAGCTTTCTTT CASAGQGSEAFF
TRBJ2-7 TRBV6-5 - - TGTGCCAGCAGCCCGGACAGATACGAGCAGCACTTC CASSPDRYEQHF
TRBJ1-3 TRBV18 - - TGTGCCAGCTCACCCTACCACAGGGACACCATATATTTT CASSPYHRDTIYF
TRBJ2-5 TRBV14 once - TGTGCCAGCAGCCAAGGATTGGGTGAGACCCAGTACTTC CASSQGLGETQYF
TRBJ1-1 TRBV19 - - TGTGCCACCGATTTCCAGGGTACTGAAGCTTTCTTT CATDFQGTEAFF
TRBJ1-5 TRBV6-5 - - TGTGCCAGCAGTGACCGGGACAATCAGCCCCAGCATTTT CASSDRDNQPQHF
TRBJ2-5 TRBV5-1 once TRBD2 TGCGCCAGCAGCTTGATGGGGCTAGCGGGACTCACAGAGACCCAGTACTTC CASSLMGLAGLTETQYF
TRBJ1-5 TRBV28 - TRBD1 TGTGCCAGCAGTTTTTTGACAGGGGTGTATCAGCCCCAGCATTTT CASSFLTGVYQPQHF
TRBJ2-3 TRBV5-6 - - TGTGCCAGCAGCTTGAGCAGCACCGCGGCAGATACGCAGTATTTT CASSLSSTAADTQYF
TRBJ2-1 TRBV2 once TRBD2 TGTGCCAGCAGTGTGAATAGCGGGAGTTACAATGAGCAGTTCTTC CASSVNSGSYNEQFF
TRBJ2-5 TRBV5-1 - - TGCGCCAGCACAATAGGACAACAAAAAGAGACCCAGTACTTC CASTIGQQKETQYF
TRBJ1-1 TRBV7-3 - - TGTGCCAGCAGGTCAATGTTAGCGGAGAACACTGAAGCTTTCTTT CASRSMLAENTEAFF